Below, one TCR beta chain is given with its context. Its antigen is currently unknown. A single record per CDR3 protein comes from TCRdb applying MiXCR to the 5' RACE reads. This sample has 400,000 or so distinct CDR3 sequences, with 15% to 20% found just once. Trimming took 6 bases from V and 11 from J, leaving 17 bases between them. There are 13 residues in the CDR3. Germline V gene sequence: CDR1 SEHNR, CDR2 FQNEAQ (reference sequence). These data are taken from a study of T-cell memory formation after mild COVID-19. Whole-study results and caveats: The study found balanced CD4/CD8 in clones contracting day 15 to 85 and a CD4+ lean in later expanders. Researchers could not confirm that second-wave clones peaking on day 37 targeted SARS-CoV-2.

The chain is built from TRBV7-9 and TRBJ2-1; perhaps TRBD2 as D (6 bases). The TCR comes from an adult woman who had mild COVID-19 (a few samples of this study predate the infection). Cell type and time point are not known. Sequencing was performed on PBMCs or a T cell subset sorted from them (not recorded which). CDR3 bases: TGTGCCAGCAGGGATGGGACTGCGGGGCAGCAGTTCTTC. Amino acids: CASRDGTAGQQFF. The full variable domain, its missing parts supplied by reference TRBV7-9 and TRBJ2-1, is DTGVSQNPRHKITKRGQNVTFRCDPISEHNRLYWYRQTLGQGPEFLTYFQNEAQLEKSRLLSDRFSAERPKGSFSTLEIQRTEQGDSAMYLCASRDGTAGQQFFGPGTRLTVL.